This is a list of T cell receptor beta chains from one sample in a study of shared clonotypes between healthy human individuals. Only in-frame clones appear in the TCRdb table, and some are missing; sequencing was by immunoSEQ multiplex PCR. This sample yields hundreds of thousands of clones, of which roughly 95% are seen a single time; under 0.06% belongs to the top ten. What was sequenced was naive CD4+ T cells sorted from blood. The receptors were gathered from a woman in her 30s in good health. The CDR3 runs from the conserved cysteine through the conserved F or W. Fields, in order: clone size, D gene, V gene, J gene, CDR3 protein, CDR3 DNA. The D gene is left open where the match is weak. Clone size is not always given. Where it is, it says once, few, many or a class for expanded clones.

-	-	TRBV28	TRBJ2-1	CASESTYNEQFF	TGTGCCAGCGAGTCGACCTACAATGAGCAGTTCTTC
once	-	TRBV9	TRBJ2-1	CASSVGRHPYNEQFF	TGTGCCAGCAGCGTAGGGAGGCACCCCTACAATGAGCAGTTCTTC
-	TRBD2	TRBV19	TRBJ2-7	CASSTLGGRSDYEQYF	TGTGCCAGTAGTACCCTCGGGGGGAGGAGCGACTACGAGCAGTACTTC
-	TRBD1	TRBV7-9	TRBJ2-7	CASSLDRGSYEQYF	TGTGCCAGCAGCTTAGACAGGGGTTCCTACGAGCAGTACTTC
-	-	TRBV10-3	TRBJ1-2	CAISESSRRAYYGYTF	TGTGCCATCAGTGAGTCTTCGCGACGGGCTTACTATGGCTACACCTTC
-	-	TRBV20-1	TRBJ2-2	CSAGHGELFF	TGCAGTGCTGGACACGGGGAGCTGTTTTTT
-	-	TRBV25-1	TRBJ1-5	CASSVGSNQPQHF	TGTGCCAGCAGTGTTGGCAGCAATCAGCCCCAGCATTTT
-	TRBD2	TRBV29-1	TRBJ2-5	CSVEGGGLETQYF	TGCAGCGTTGAGGGCGGGGGTTTGGAGACCCAGTACTTC
-	TRBD2	TRBV2	TRBJ2-2	CATKGSGSFTGELFF	TGTGCCACTAAGGGTAGCGGGAGCTTCACCGGGGAGCTGTTTTTT
-	TRBD1	TRBV9	TRBJ1-4	CASSRGDSEKLFF	TGTGCCAGCAGCCGAGGGGACAGCGAAAAACTGTTTTTT
-	-	TRBV5-6	TRBJ1-1	CASSLVSLNTEAFF	TGTGCCAGCAGCTTGGTTAGTTTGAACACTGAAGCTTTCTTT
-	-	TRBV28	TRBJ1-4	CASSGAFDNNEKLFF	TGTGCCAGCAGTGGGGCGTTTGATAATAATGAAAAACTGTTTTTT
-	-	TRBV2	TRBJ2-7	CASSDRDNEQYF	TGTGCCAGCAGTGACAGGGATAACGAGCAGTACTTC
-	-	TRBV30	TRBJ2-5	CAWIPEGVETQYF	TGTGCCTGGATACCGGAAGGTGTAGAGACCCAGTACTTC
-	-	TRBV6-6	TRBJ1-2	CASSPRIGMLGGYTF	TGTGCCAGCAGTCCCCGAATAGGGATGTTGGGTGGCTACACCTTC
-	-	TRBV7-9	TRBJ1-1	CASSLVIGRDIKTEAFF	TGTGCCAGCAGCTTAGTAATCGGCCGGGACATTAAGACTGAAGCTTTCTTT
-	TRBD2	TRBV28	TRBJ2-7	CASSLSASGKYEQYF	TGTGCCAGCAGTTTATCTGCTAGCGGGAAGTACGAGCAGTACTTC
-	TRBD1	TRBV5-1	TRBJ1-1	CASSLTGGRYTEAFF	TGCGCCAGCAGCTTAACAGGGGGCAGGTACACTGAAGCTTTCTTT
-	-	TRBV6-5	TRBJ1-2	CASSYSLAYGYTF	TGTGCCAGCAGTTACTCATTGGCCTATGGCTACACCTTC
-	-	TRBV6-1	TRBJ1-2	CASSVRTSYGYTF	TGTGCCAGCAGTGTTCGGACAAGCTATGGCTACACCTTC
-	-	TRBV6-9	TRBJ1-1	CATESRMRPFF	TGTGCCACAGAGAGCCGGATGCGGCCTTTCTTT
-	TRBD1	TRBV5-4	TRBJ2-7	CASRIFGTGGDEQYF	TGTGCCAGCAGAATCTTCGGGACAGGAGGCGACGAGCAGTACTTC
-	TRBD1	TRBV5-1	TRBJ1-5	CASSLGPRTGGSSNQPQHF	TGCGCCAGCAGCTTGGGGCCAAGGACAGGGGGCAGCAGCAATCAGCCCCAGCATTTT
-	-	TRBV20-1	TRBJ2-1	CSASKSFPQFF	TGCAGTGCTAGTAAGAGTTTTCCGCAGTTCTTC
-	-	TRBV19	TRBJ1-3	CASSMGYSSGNTIYF	TGTGCCAGTAGTATGGGGTATAGCTCTGGAAACACCATATATTTT
once	TRBD1	TRBV30	TRBJ2-7	CAWGGQNKYEQYF	TGTGCCTGGGGGGGACAGAACAAATACGAGCAGTACTTC
once	-	TRBV2	TRBJ2-1	CASSESGPLNEQFF	TGTGCCAGCAGTGAGTCAGGGCCCCTCAATGAGCAGTTCTTC
once	-	TRBV9	TRBJ2-1	CASSVEWARVSEQFF	TGTGCCAGCAGCGTAGAGTGGGCCAGGGTAAGTGAGCAGTTCTTC
-	-	TRBV11-2	TRBJ2-7	CASSLQVTYEQYF	TGTGCCAGCAGCCTACAGGTCACCTACGAGCAGTACTTC
once	-	TRBV7-2	TRBJ2-1	CASSLTPQSSNEQFF	TGTGCCAGCAGCTTAACCCCTCAGTCGAGCAATGAGCAGTTCTTC
-	-	TRBV6-1	TRBJ2-3	CASKRPGVGTDTQYF	TGTGCCAGCAAGAGACCGGGAGTGGGCACAGATACGCAGTATTTT
-	TRBD2	TRBV5-6	TRBJ2-3	CASSREVLAGGVGDTQYF	TGTGCCAGCAGCAGAGAAGTACTAGCGGGAGGAGTGGGAGATACGCAGTATTTT
-	TRBD1	TRBV10-2	TRBJ2-7	CASSALDRGPYEQYF	TGCGCCAGCAGCGCTTTGGACAGGGGTCCCTACGAGCAGTACTTC
-	TRBD2	TRBV27	TRBJ2-1	CASSLPSGRVNNEQFF	TGTGCCAGCAGCTTGCCTAGCGGGAGGGTTAACAATGAGCAGTTCTTC
-	TRBD1	TRBV2	TRBJ2-7	CASSADRTSYEQYF	TGTGCCAGCAGCGCGGACAGGACGTCCTACGAGCAGTACTTC
-	-	TRBV5-4	TRBJ1-5	CASSLRPNQPQHF	TGTGCCAGCAGCTTGCGTCCAAATCAGCCCCAGCATTTT
-	TRBD1	TRBV7-7	TRBJ2-5	CASSLLGTGVGETQYF	TGTGCCAGCAGCTTATTAGGGACAGGGGTTGGAGAGACCCAGTACTTC
-	TRBD1	TRBV19	TRBJ2-7	CASSTPGQGNEQYF	TGTGCCAGTAGTACCCCGGGACAGGGGAACGAGCAGTACTTC
-	-	TRBV2	TRBJ1-2	CASSETTVHRGYTF	TGTGCCAGCAGTGAAACGACAGTTCACCGTGGCTACACCTTC
-	TRBD1	TRBV6-1	TRBJ2-7	CASSPRQGSSYEQYF	TGTGCCAGCAGTCCCCGACAGGGTAGCTCCTACGAGCAGTACTTC
-	TRBD2	TRBV5-1	TRBJ2-7	CASSLVAGPTYEQYF	TGCGCCAGCAGCTTGGTAGCGGGACCAACCTACGAGCAGTACTTC
-	TRBD2	TRBV27	TRBJ2-2	CASSGTRNTGELFF	TGTGCCAGCAGTGGGACTAGGAACACCGGGGAGCTGTTTTTT
-	-	TRBV5-4	TRBJ2-1	CASSLVSNSYNEQFF	TGTGCCAGCAGCTTGGTTTCCAACTCCTACAATGAGCAGTTCTTC